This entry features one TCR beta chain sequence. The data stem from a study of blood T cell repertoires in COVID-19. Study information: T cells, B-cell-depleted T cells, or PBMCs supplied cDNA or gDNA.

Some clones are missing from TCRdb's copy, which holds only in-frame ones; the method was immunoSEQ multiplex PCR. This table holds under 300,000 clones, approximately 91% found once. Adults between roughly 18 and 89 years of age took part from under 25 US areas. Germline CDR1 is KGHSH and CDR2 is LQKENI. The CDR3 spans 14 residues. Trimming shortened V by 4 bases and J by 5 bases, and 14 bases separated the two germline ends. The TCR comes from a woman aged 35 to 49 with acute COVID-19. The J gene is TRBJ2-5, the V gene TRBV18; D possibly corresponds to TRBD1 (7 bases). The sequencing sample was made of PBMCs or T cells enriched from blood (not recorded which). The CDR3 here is CASSRTTGRETQYF. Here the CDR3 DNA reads TGTGCCAGCTCACGGACGACAGGGAGGGAGACCCAGTACTTC.